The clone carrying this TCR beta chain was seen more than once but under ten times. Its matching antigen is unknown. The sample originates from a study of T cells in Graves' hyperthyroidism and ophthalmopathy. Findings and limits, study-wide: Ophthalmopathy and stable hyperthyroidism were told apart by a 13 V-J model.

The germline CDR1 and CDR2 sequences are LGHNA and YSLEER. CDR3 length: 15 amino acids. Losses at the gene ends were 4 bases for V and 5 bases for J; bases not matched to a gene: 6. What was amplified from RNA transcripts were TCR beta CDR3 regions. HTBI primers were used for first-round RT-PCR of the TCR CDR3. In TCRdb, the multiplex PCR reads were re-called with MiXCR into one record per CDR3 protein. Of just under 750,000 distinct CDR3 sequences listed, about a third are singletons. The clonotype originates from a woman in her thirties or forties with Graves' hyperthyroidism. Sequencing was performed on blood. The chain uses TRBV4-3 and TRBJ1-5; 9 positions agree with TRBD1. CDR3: CASSLGTGSHQPQHF. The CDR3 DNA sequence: TGCGCCAGCAGCCTCGGGACAGGGAGTCATCAGCCCCAGCATTTT.